These 23 T cell receptor beta chains were all obtained from the same sample, sequenced in a study of cytomegalovirus exposure and HLA in healthy donors. A multiplex PCR was run with 60 Vbeta primers and 13 Jbeta primers. Repertoires were generated with immunoSEQ multiplex PCR, while TCRdb's copy carries only in-frame clones and drops some. The table shows tens of thousands of clones, with 10% occurring only once. Sample: PBMCs. Receptors originate from a man between 60 and 75 years old in good health and CMV-seropositive.

This clone was picked up a small number of times. This chain links TRBV27 with TRBJ2-2; D might be TRBD2 (5 bases). The ends were cut back, 5 bases at V and 5 bases at J, with 12 bases in the middle. This CDR3 is 14 amino acids long. Germline lookup yields CDR1 MNHEY and CDR2 SMNVEV (reference sequence). The CDR3 here is CASSPPPGTGELFF. The CDR3 nucleotides read TGTGCCAGCAGTCCGCCCCCGGGGACCGGGGAGCTGTTTTTT.

The gene calls are TRBV30 and TRBJ2-7; 10 bases match TRBD1. This CDR3 has 14 amino acids. Germline CDR1 is GTSNPN and CDR2 is SVGIG (reference sequence). The J segment lost 6 bases and the V segment lost 1 base, leaving 6 bases of the junction unmatched. DNA of the CDR3: TGTGCCTGGAGTGACTGGACAGGGGGAAGCGAGCAGTACGTC. As protein: CAWSDWTGGSEQYV.

This clone appeared a few times. The chain couples TRBV6-5 to TRBJ2-5; D unresolved. CDR1 and CDR2 from the germline V gene are MNHEY and SVGAGI. CDR3 length: 11 amino acids. V was clipped by 5 bases and J by 7 bases, with 8 bases between them. The CDR3 region has the DNA TGTGCCAGCAGTCCCCCCGGGACCCAGTACTTC. Its protein is CASSPPGTQYF.

A few counts support this clone. The chain carries TRBV5-8 and TRBJ2-1; D gene unclear. V was shortened by 4 bases and J by 6 bases, with 8 bases between the two germline ends. Germline values: CDR1 SGHTS, CDR2 YDEGEE. This CDR3 contains 12 residues. CDR3 residues: CASSDGLNEQFF. The CDR3 DNA sequence: TGTGCCAGCAGCGATGGGCTCAATGAGCAGTTCTTC.

This clone was seen a handful of times. The V call is TRBV19, the J call TRBJ2-3; 10 bases match TRBD2. The CDR3 is made up of 16 amino acids. V shed 1 base and J 4 bases; nucleotides not matched to a gene: 5. Germline V gives CDR1 LNHDA, CDR2 SQIVND (reference sequence). Written as DNA, the CDR3 is TGTGCCAGTAGTATAGCTGCTAGCGGGGGCGCAGATACGCAGTATTTT. Translation gives CASSIAASGGADTQYF.

DNA of the CDR3: TGTGCCAGCAGCGCCGGGACAGGTGGAACCTACAATGAGCAGTTCTTC. Translating gives CASSAGTGGTYNEQFF. The chain couples TRBV7-9 to TRBJ2-1; 8 bases match TRBD1. The length of the CDR3 is 16 residues. The germline gives CDR1 SEHNR, CDR2 FQNEAQ (reference sequence). V shed 5 bases, J shed 2 bases, and the junction held 8 bases outside the gene matches.

This clone was found a few times. The chain carries TRBV6-5 and TRBJ2-7; 7 nucleotides line up with TRBD1. The germline V gene encodes CDR1 MNHEY and CDR2 SVGAGI. The CDR3 runs 13 residues. Unmatched junction bases numbered 4, after V lost 2 bases and J lost 6 bases. CDR3 coding DNA: TGTGCCAGCAGTTACGCGACAGGGAGCGAGCAGTACGTC. Translated, it gives CASSYATGSEQYV.

This clone appeared a few times. The rearrangement uses TRBV25-1 and TRBJ1-4, with 7 bases that match TRBD1. The CDR3 covers 16 residues. V lost 3 bases, J lost 5 bases, and 9 bases stayed unmatched. The germline gives CDR1 MGHDK, CDR2 SYGVNS. The CDR3 loop is CASSDGLTGINEKLFF. CDR3 sequence (DNA): TGTGCCAGCAGTGACGGCCTGACAGGGATAAATGAAAAACTGTTTTTT.

This clone has a handful of counts. The V call is TRBV27, the J call TRBJ1-1; TRBD1 aligns across 7 bases. V was pared by 4 bases and J by 0 bases, with 5 bases of the junction left unmatched. Germline V CDR1 and CDR2: MNHEY, SMNVEV (reference sequence). There are 15 residues in the CDR3. The CDR3 DNA is TGTGCCAGCAGTTCCCCGACAGGGATGAACACTGAAGCTTTCTTT. As protein: CASSSPTGMNTEAFF.

The V gene is TRBV6-1, the J gene TRBJ1-2; the match to TRBD1 covers 8 bases. This CDR3 is built from 15 residues. Trimming cost V 0 bases and J 5 bases; bases outside gene matches: 5. Germline CDR1 and CDR2: MNHNS and SASEGT. Here the CDR3 DNA reads TGTGCCAGCAGTGAAGCAGACAGGGGTCCTTATGGCTACACCTTC. It translates to CASSEADRGPYGYTF.

The chain joins TRBV27 to TRBJ1-4; unclear D gene. The CDR3 length is 14 residues. CDR1 and CDR2 from the germline V gene are MNHEY and SMNVEV (reference sequence). V was clipped by 5 bases and J by 4 bases, with 11 bases between them. The CDR3 reads CASSVQYGNEKLFF. As DNA, the CDR3 is TGTGCCAGCAGTGTACAGTATGGTAATGAAAAACTGTTTTTT.

The chain is built from TRBV28 and TRBJ1-1, with 8 nucleotides matching TRBD1. The CDR3 is 16 residues long. The V and J ends lost 5 bases and 1 base, in that order; junction bases with no gene match: 9. Germline CDR1 MDHEN, CDR2 SYDVKM. The CDR3 reads CASSPLPGQGNTEAFF. For the CDR3, the DNA is TGTGCCAGCAGTCCCCTCCCCGGACAGGGGAACACTGAAGCTTTCTTT.

There are a few counts of this clone. The chain is built from TRBV29-1 and TRBJ1-2, with 7 bases matching TRBD1. CDR3 length: 11 residues. V shed 3 bases, J shed 6 bases, and the junction held 1 base outside the gene matches. Germline values: CDR1 SQVTM, CDR2 ANQGSEA. CDR3 nucleotide sequence: TGCAGCGTTGACCAGGGGGATGGCTACACCTTC. Translation gives CSVDQGDGYTF.

V and J are TRBV14 and TRBJ2-5, with 7 bases lining up with TRBD1. Germline V lookup: CDR1 SGHDN, CDR2 FVKESK. This CDR3 contains 15 residues. J was trimmed by 3 bases and V by 3 bases; bases with no gene match: 7. The chain's CDR3 is CASSHLGGQKETQYF. In DNA form, the CDR3 reads TGTGCCAGCAGCCACCTTGGGGGACAGAAAGAGACCCAGTACTTC.

This clone was recorded a few times. The genes are TRBV28 and TRBJ2-7; D gene uncertain. The CDR3 consists of 13 residues. CDR1 and CDR2 from the germline V gene are MDHEN and SYDVKM. With 2 bases removed from V and 7 bases from J, the gap between germline ends came to 12 bases. The CDR3 loop reads CASSLPPPSEQYF. The DNA for the CDR3 is TGTGCCAGCAGTTTACCCCCTCCCTCTGAGCAGTACTTC.

This chain links TRBV29-1 with TRBJ1-1; TRBD1 might be the D (5 bases). The CDR3 contains 11 residues. The germline V gene encodes CDR1 SQVTM and CDR2 ANQGSEA. CDR3 amino acids: CSLRQGTEAFF. As DNA, the CDR3 is TGCAGTTTGAGGCAGGGCACTGAAGCTTTCTTT.

In this sample, this clone turned up a few times. The rearrangement joins TRBV25-1 to TRBJ2-1; TRBD2 agrees at 8 bases. CDR1 and CDR2 from the germline V gene are MGHDK and SYGVNS. V shed 1 base, J shed 12 bases, and the junction held 11 bases outside the gene matches. This CDR3 has 15 amino acids. The CDR3 nucleotides are TGTGCCAGCAGTGAATTGTCAGGTCTTCGGGGGGGGCAGTTCTTC. As protein: CASSELSGLRGGQFF.

J is TRBJ2-7 and V is TRBV27; TRBD1 matches 7 bases. Losses at the gene ends were 5 bases for V and 3 bases for J; bases not matched to a gene: 4. From germline, CDR1 is MNHEY and CDR2 SMNVEV (reference sequence). The CDR3 runs to 13 residues. The CDR3 protein is CASSPGQNYEQYF. Here the CDR3 DNA reads TGTGCCAGCAGTCCGGGACAGAACTACGAGCAGTACTTC.

This clone has a handful of counts. V usage is TRBV25-1 and J usage is TRBJ1-2; 10 bases are shared with TRBD1. Looked up from germline, CDR1 is MGHDK and CDR2 is SYGVNS. CDR3 size: 13 residues. V lost 1 base to trimming and J lost 7 bases; unmatched junction nucleotides: 0. CDR3 sequence (DNA): TGTGCCAGCAGTGAATGGACAGGGGGTGGCTACACCTTC. This codes for CASSEWTGGGYTF.

Only a few counts were recorded for this clone. This chain connects TRBV7-2 to TRBJ2-7, with TRBD2 matching 14 bases. Trimming at V came to 5 bases and at J to 5 bases, leaving 8 bases not matched to a gene. Germline V gene sequence: CDR1 SGHTA, CDR2 FQGNSA. This CDR3 is 16 amino acids long. Here the CDR3 DNA reads TGTGCCAGCAGCCTGACTAGCGGGAGGGGGACGAACGAGCAGTACTTC. Its protein is CASSLTSGRGTNEQYF.

This clone was detected a few times. The junction departs from germline at one end; a sequencing error may be responsible. The rearrangement uses TRBV6-1 and TRBJ1-5; D is undetermined. The length of the CDR3 is 13 residues. Germline assignment: CDR1 MNHNS and CDR2 SASEGT. This chain's CDR3 is CARSLEEEQHQHF. The CDR3 nucleotides are TGTGCCAGAAGCCTCGAGGAGGAACAGCACCAGCATTTT.

The J gene is TRBJ2-3, the V gene TRBV7-2; TRBD1 matches 9 bases. With 6 bases clipped from V and 7 bases from J, the junction kept 11 bases outside the gene matches. CDR3 length: 15 amino acids. Germline assignment: CDR1 SGHTA and CDR2 FQGNSA. CDR3 DNA sequence: TGTGCCAGCAGGGAGGGACAGGGAACAACCTATACGCAGTATTTT. Amino acid sequence: CASREGQGTTYTQYF.

The chain links TRBV4-1 to TRBJ2-7, with D possibly matching TRBD2 (6 bases). The germline CDR1 and CDR2 sequences are MGHRA and YSYEKL. Trimming shortened V by 1 base and J by 3 bases, and 22 bases separated the two germline ends. The CDR3 length is 18 residues. CDR3 amino acids: CASSQGILARATSYEQYF. The CDR3 region has the DNA TGCGCCAGCAGCCAAGGGATCCTAGCGAGAGCAACTAGCTACGAGCAGTACTTC.